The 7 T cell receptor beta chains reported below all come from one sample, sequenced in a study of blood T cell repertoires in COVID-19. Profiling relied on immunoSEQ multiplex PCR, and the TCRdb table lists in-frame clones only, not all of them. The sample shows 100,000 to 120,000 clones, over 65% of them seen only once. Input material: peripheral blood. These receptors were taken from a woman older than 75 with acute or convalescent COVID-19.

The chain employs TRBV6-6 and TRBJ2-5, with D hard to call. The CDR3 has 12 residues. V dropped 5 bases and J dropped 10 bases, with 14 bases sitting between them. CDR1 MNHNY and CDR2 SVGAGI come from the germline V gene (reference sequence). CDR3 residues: CASSTPLADQYF. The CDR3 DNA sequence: TGTGCCAGCAGTACCCCCTTGGCAGACCAGTACTTC.

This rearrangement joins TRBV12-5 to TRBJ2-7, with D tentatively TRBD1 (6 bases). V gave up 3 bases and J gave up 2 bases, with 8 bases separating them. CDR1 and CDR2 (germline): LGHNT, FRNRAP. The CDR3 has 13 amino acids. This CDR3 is CASGLGGTYEQYF. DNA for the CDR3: TGTGCTAGTGGTTTAGGGGGTACCTACGAGCAGTACTTC.

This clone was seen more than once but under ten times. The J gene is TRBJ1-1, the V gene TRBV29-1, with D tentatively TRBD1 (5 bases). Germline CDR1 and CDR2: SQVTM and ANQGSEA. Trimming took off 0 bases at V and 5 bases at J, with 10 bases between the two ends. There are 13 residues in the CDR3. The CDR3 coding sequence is TGCAGCGTTGAAGACACGGGGGTGACTGAAGCTTTCTTT. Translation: CSVEDTGVTEAFF.

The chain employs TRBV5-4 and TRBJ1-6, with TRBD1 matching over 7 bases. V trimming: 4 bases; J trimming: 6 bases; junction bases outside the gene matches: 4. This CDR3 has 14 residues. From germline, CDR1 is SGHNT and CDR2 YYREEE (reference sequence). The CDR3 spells CASSRTGINSPLHF. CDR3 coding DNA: TGTGCCAGCAGCCGGACAGGAATTAATTCACCCCTCCACTTT.

This CDR3 is CASSPSRSSYNEQFF. The CDR3 DNA reads as TGTGCCAGCTCACCAAGCCGGAGCTCCTACAATGAGCAGTTCTTC. The V and J genes are TRBV18 and TRBJ2-1, with D uncertain. CDR3 size: 15 residues. V lost 2 bases to trimming and J lost 0 bases, with 8 bases between them. CDR1 is KGHSH, CDR2 LQKENI, per germline.

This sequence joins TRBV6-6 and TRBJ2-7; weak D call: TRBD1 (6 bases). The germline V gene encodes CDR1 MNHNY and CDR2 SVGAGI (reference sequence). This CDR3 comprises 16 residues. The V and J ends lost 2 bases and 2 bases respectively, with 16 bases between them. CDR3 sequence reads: CASSYGGGQLPYEQYF. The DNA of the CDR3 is TGTGCCAGCAGTTACGGTGGGGGACAACTCCCCTACGAGCAGTACTTC.

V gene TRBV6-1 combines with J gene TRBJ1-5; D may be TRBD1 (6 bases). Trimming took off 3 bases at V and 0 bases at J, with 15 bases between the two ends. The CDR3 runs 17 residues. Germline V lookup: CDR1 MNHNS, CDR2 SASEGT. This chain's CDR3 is CASSEGGRGYSNQPQHF. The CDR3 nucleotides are TGTGCCAGCAGTGAGGGCGGCAGGGGCTATAGCAATCAGCCCCAGCATTTT.